A single T cell receptor (beta chain) is shown here with its context. In assigning cohorts, the study relied on participant-reported clinical history. Resolution of symptoms, clearance, or two negative PCRs was present in recovered Cohort 3 donors. In the source study's methods: Amplification of reference gene primers was used by the study to estimate nucleated cell counts. TCRdb's table, derived via immunoSEQ multiplex PCR, lists solely in-frame clones and lacks some. V, J and clone size were drawn from that table, and D and trimming were deduced from the DNA. The table records over 150,000 clones, about 90% of them present only once. This sample was included in a study of blood T cell repertoires in COVID-19. This CDR3 is 15 amino acids long. Per the germline V gene, CDR1 is SGHRS and CDR2 is YFSETQ. V shed 0 bases and J 2 bases; nucleotides not matched to a gene: 3.

Sample: PBMCs or T cells enriched from blood (not recorded which). The chain joins TRBV5-1 to TRBJ2-7; 9 bases map to TRBD1. This TCR derives from a woman aged 45-59 years who had recovered from COVID-19. The CDR3 here is CASSLDGTGTYEQYF. The CDR3 DNA is TGCGCCAGCAGCTTGGATGGGACAGGGACCTACGAGCAGTACTTC.